This T cell receptor (beta chain) came from a study of cytomegalovirus exposure and HLA in healthy donors. Overall study findings and caveats: In vitro confirmation showed three CMV-associated chains to be CMV antigen specific.

Participants comprised healthy donors of bone marrow. The germline V gene encodes CDR1 LNHDA and CDR2 SQIVND (reference sequence). V was clipped by 5 bases and J by 0 bases; unmatched bases: 11. This CDR3 spans 17 amino acids. 13 Jbeta primers and 60 Vbeta primers were used for the PCR. TCRdb's table, derived via immunoSEQ multiplex PCR, lists solely in-frame clones and lacks some. The table records around 120,000 clones, about 76% of them present only once. To note about this clone: The antigen is undetermined.

The origin of this receptor is a man in his 60s in good health and CMV-seropositive. The sample taken for sequencing was PBMCs. V is TRBV19 and J is TRBJ1-2; TRBD1 agrees at 8 bases. The CDR3 DNA reads TGTGCCAGTAGTGCCGCCGACAGGGGTGTAGCTAACTATGGCTACACCTTC. It translates to CASSAADRGVANYGYTF.